The 4 T cell receptor beta chains in this list originate from one sample, sequenced in a study of cytomegalovirus exposure and HLA in healthy donors. Primers included in the PCR were 60 Vbeta and 13 Jbeta primers. Assay: immunoSEQ multiplex PCR; the TCRdb copy retains only in-frame clones and omits some. Of about 67,000 clones detected, roughly 80% appear once; the ten largest clones hold just under 3%. Sequencing was carried out using PBMCs. The receptors here all came from a woman aged 25 to 39 in good health and CMV-seronegative.

This CDR3 is CAQGGRDNSGANVLTF. CDR3 in DNA: TGTGCTCAGGGGGGCCGCGATAACTCTGGGGCCAACGTCCTGACTTTC. This chain connects TRBV7-2 to TRBJ2-6; tentative D call: TRBD1 (7 bases). The CDR3 is 16 amino acids. Germline V lookup: CDR1 SGHTA, CDR2 FQGNSA.

This CDR3 is CASSGQSVSNQPQHF. The CDR3 DNA is TGTGCCAGCAGTGGACAGAGTGTATCAAATCAGCCCCAGCATTTT. J is TRBJ1-5 and V is TRBV2; a possible D gene is TRBD1 (5 bases). Trimming pared 4 bases from V and 4 bases from J, leaving 14 bases between. Looked up from germline, CDR1 is SNHLY and CDR2 is FYNNEI. This CDR3 has 15 residues.

The genes are TRBV18 and TRBJ1-1, with D hard to call. The CDR3 consists of 14 residues. Germline V CDR1 and CDR2: KGHSH, LQKENI. V lost 6 bases and J lost 7, with 18 bases in between. CDR3 protein: CASSPLDGAIEAFF. CDR3 nucleotides: TGTGCCAGCTCGCCCCTTGACGGAGCTATTGAAGCTTTCTTT.

The chain combines TRBV7-6 with TRBJ1-1; D might be TRBD1 (5 bases). The V end lost 5 bases, the J end lost 1 base, and 11 bases lay between the germline ends. The CDR3 loop spans 14 amino acids. Germline assignment: CDR1 SGHVS and CDR2 FNYEAQ. The CDR3 coding sequence is TGTGCCAGCAGCCCCCGGGGGGGGAACACTGAAGCTTTCTTT. Protein product: CASSPRGGNTEAFF.